The 32 T cell receptor beta chains below come from one sample, sequenced in a study of post-analysis software for immune sequencing data. Overall study findings and caveats: Higher frequency in patients than in controls was seen for about five TRBV segments, with TRBV5-6, TRBV5-1 and TRBV20-1 among them.

Unique molecular identifiers were carried by the TCR beta cDNA libraries. TCRdb reanalysed the PCR reads using MiXCR and keeps one entry per CDR3 protein. This repertoire shows 650,000 to 850,000 distinct CDR3 sequences, roughly 46% found once; its top ten account for roughly 4.9%. Their recognized antigens are unknown. The sample consisted of blood. The receptor set was obtained from a girl aged 10 to 17 with multiple sclerosis.

This clonotype was seen a few times. The gene calls are TRBV7-2 and TRBJ2-5, with D possibly being TRBD2 (5 bases). This CDR3 spans 11 amino acids. Germline V gene lookup returns CDR1 SGHTA and CDR2 FQGNSA. V was cut by 1 base and J by 11 bases, with 8 bases left in between. The CDR3 coding sequence is TGTGCCAGCAGCTTAGAGGAGGAGCAGTACTTC. Amino acids: CASSLEEEQYF.

The sample holds one count of this clonotype. The rearrangement joins TRBV6-2 or TRBV6-3 to TRBJ2-5, with a tentative D call TRBD2 (5 bases). Germline loops: CDR1 MNHEY, CDR2 SVGEGT. The V and J ends lost 4 bases and 11 bases respectively, with 23 bases between them. The CDR3 sequence is 15 residues long. CDR3 sequence reads: CASSSLGPQRDEQYF. The CDR3 DNA sequence: TGTGCCAGCAGTTCTCTCGGACCCCAGAGGGATGAGCAGTACTTC.

This clonotype was detected a few times. V and J are TRBV4-1 and TRBJ2-5; D remains ambiguous. There are 15 residues in the CDR3. Germline CDR1 is MGHRA and CDR2 is YSYEKL. V was shortened by 1 base and J by 0 bases, with 9 bases between the two germline ends. CDR3 in amino acids: CASSQGTTYQETQYF. The CDR3 DNA follows: TGCGCCAGCAGCCAAGGGACGACCTACCAAGAGACCCAGTACTTC.

This chain uses TRBV5-1 with TRBJ2-5; D gene uncertain. The CDR3 runs 14 residues. Germline CDR1 is SGHRS and CDR2 is YFSETQ. V was pared by 0 bases and J by 3 bases, with 9 bases between. The CDR3 spells CASSLGAGKETQYF. Here the CDR3 DNA reads TGCGCCAGCAGCTTGGGGGCTGGGAAAGAGACCCAGTACTTC.

This chain links TRBV12-3 or TRBV12-4 with TRBJ1-5; D is uncertain. Trimming shortened V by 6 bases and J by 3 bases, and 12 bases separated the two germline ends. CDR3 size: 14 residues. CDR3 nucleotides: TGTGCCAGCAGCAACGACGGCCCCAATCAGCCCCAGCATTTT. Its protein is CASSNDGPNQPQHF.

This rearrangement joins TRBV7-9 to TRBJ2-7; D is unclear. The germline V gene encodes CDR1 SEHNR and CDR2 FQNEAQ (reference sequence). The CDR3 extends over 14 amino acids. V lost 2 bases to trimming and J lost 0 bases, with 8 bases between them. CDR3 sequence reads: CASSLQGYSYEQYF. The CDR3 DNA follows: TGTGCCAGCAGCTTACAAGGCTACTCCTACGAGCAGTACTTC.

The rearrangement joins TRBV4-2 to TRBJ2-2; the match to TRBD2 covers 7 bases. The CDR3 consists of 15 residues. The V gene's germline CDR1 is LGHNA and CDR2 YNFKEQ. J gave up 7 bases and V 4 bases, and 9 bases lay outside the gene matches. The CDR3 loop reads CASSPGGGANGELFF. The CDR3, as DNA: TGTGCCAGCAGCCCGGGCGGGGGTGCTAACGGGGAGCTGTTTTTT.

The rearrangement uses TRBV7-9 and TRBJ1-2; D unclear. V lost 0 bases to trimming and J lost 2 bases, with 10 bases between them. CDR3 length equals 15 residues. Germline V gene sequence: CDR1 SEHNR, CDR2 FQNEAQ (reference sequence). CDR3: CASSLASPGNYGYTF. The CDR3 bases are TGTGCCAGCAGCTTAGCGTCTCCGGGAAACTATGGCTACACCTTC.

The gene calls are TRBV4-2 and TRBJ2-1, with 14 bases that match TRBD2. V was clipped by 1 base and J by 8 bases; unmatched bases: 10. This CDR3 has 18 residues. CDR1 and CDR2 (germline): LGHNA, YNFKEQ. Here the CDR3 DNA reads TGTGCCAGCAGCCAAGGACAGGGACTAGCGGGAGTAGAGCATGAGCAGTTCTTC. As protein: CASSQGQGLAGVEHEQFF.

This chain uses TRBV25-1 with TRBJ2-1; possible D gene TRBD2, 6 bases. Deletions cut 5 bases from V and 9 bases from J, with 14 bases between. CDR1 is MGHDK, CDR2 SYGVNS, per germline. The length of the CDR3 is 13 residues. The DNA for the CDR3 is TGTGCCAGCAGTCCCGGAGGGCCTGTTGAGCAGTTCTTC. Its protein product is CASSPGGPVEQFF.

The rearrangement links TRBV28 to TRBJ2-2, with a weak D call TRBD2 (5 bases). The CDR3 has 17 residues. CDR1 MDHEN and CDR2 SYDVKM come from the germline V gene. Trimming took off 3 bases at V and 4 bases at J, with 18 bases between the two ends. The CDR3 loop is CASSFPRTPPFTGELFF. The DNA of the CDR3 is TGTGCCAGCAGTTTCCCTAGGACTCCACCGTTCACCGGGGAGCTGTTTTTT. Combining the CDR3 with reference TRBV28 and TRBJ2-2 gives the whole variable domain DVKVTQSSRYLVKRTGEKVFLECVQDMDHENMFWYRQDPGLGLRLIYFSYDVKMKEKGDIPEGYSVSREKKERFSLILESASTNQTSMYLCASSFPRTPPFTGELFFGEGSRLTVL.

The V and J genes are TRBV28 and TRBJ2-7, with 9 bases matching TRBD2. Trimming at V came to 7 bases and at J to 5 bases, leaving 12 bases not matched to a gene. Germline-derived CDR1 and CDR2 are MDHEN and SYDVKM. The CDR3 is made up of 15 amino acids. The CDR3 nucleotides are TGTGCCAGCATTTCGGCGGGAGGGAGTTCCGACGAGCAGTACTTC. Its protein product is CASISAGGSSDEQYF.

The genes are TRBV27 and TRBJ1-4; no definite D call. Per germline, CDR1 MNHEY and CDR2 SMNVEV (reference sequence). Trimming stripped 4 bases from V and 7 bases from J, with 10 bases between. This CDR3 contains 13 residues. For the CDR3, the DNA is TGTGCCAGCAGTTCGCAGGTGGCTGAAAAACTGTTTTTT. It codes for CASSSQVAEKLFF.

The chain uses TRBV5-1 and TRBJ2-3; D not resolved. V lost 1 base and J lost 2, with 8 bases in between. Germline CDR1 is SGHRS and CDR2 is YFSETQ. This CDR3 spans 14 amino acids. The CDR3 coding sequence is TGCGCCAGCAGCTTGTGGGTGGACACAGATACGCAGTATTTT. Amino acids: CASSLWVDTDTQYF.

The chain carries TRBV6-6 and TRBJ1-4, with D tentatively TRBD1 (6 bases). This CDR3 has 15 amino acids. The ends were cut back, 7 bases at V and 6 bases at J, with 18 bases in the middle. The germline CDR1 and CDR2 sequences are MNHNY and SVGAGI (reference sequence). CDR3 region: CASTRKGVQHEKLFF. For the CDR3, the DNA is TGTGCCAGCACAAGGAAGGGGGTACAACATGAAAAACTGTTTTTT.

The DNA for the CDR3 is TGTGCCAGCAGCTTGGAGGGACTAGCGTACCAAGAGACCCAGTACTTC. This codes for CASSLEGLAYQETQYF. The chain has TRBV5-6 and TRBJ2-5, with 10 nucleotides matching TRBD2. Germline V lookup: CDR1 SGHDT, CDR2 YYEEEE. The CDR3 runs 16 residues. With V trimmed by 0 bases and J by 0 bases, 2 bases remained unmatched.

The chain combines TRBV12-3 or TRBV12-4 with TRBJ2-1; D is tentatively TRBD1 or TRBD2 (7 bases each). This CDR3 is 15 amino acids long. Deletions cut 3 bases from V and 6 bases from J, with 15 bases between. CDR3 in DNA: TGTGCCAGCAGTTTTTACCCAGGGGGGGGCAATGAGCAGTTCTTC. Translating gives CASSFYPGGGNEQFF.

This chain joins TRBV10-1 and TRBJ2-1, with D uncertain. Germline CDR1 is WNHNN and CDR2 is SYGVQD (reference sequence). The CDR3 spans 13 residues. With 3 bases removed from V and 9 bases from J, the gap between germline ends came to 12 bases. The CDR3 loop reads CASSDPKRSEQFF. The CDR3 nucleotides read TGCGCCAGCAGTGACCCGAAAAGGAGTGAGCAGTTCTTC.

The CDR3 nucleotides read TGTGCCATCAGTGGGCAGGAAAGGCTCGAGCAGTACTTC. This encodes CAISGQERLEQYF. The rearrangement joins TRBV10-3 to TRBJ2-7; no clear D. V was cut by 4 bases and J by 6 bases, with 13 bases left in between. This CDR3 has 13 amino acids. Germline V gene lookup returns CDR1 ENHRY and CDR2 SYGVKD.

This chain uses TRBV7-9 with TRBJ1-2; the D gene is possibly TRBD1 (5 bases). Looked up from germline, CDR1 is SEHNR and CDR2 is FQNEAQ (reference sequence). The CDR3 length is 13 residues. V was shortened by 10 bases and J by 5 bases, with 17 bases between the two germline ends. CDR3 loop: CAIGVGALYGYTF. The CDR3 DNA follows: TGTGCCATTGGGGTAGGGGCGCTGTATGGCTACACCTTC.

This clonotype was counted between two and nine times. The chain combines TRBV6-1 with TRBJ2-7; D is tentatively TRBD1 or TRBD2 (6 bases each). Deletions cut 5 bases from V and 3 bases from J, with 23 bases between. The CDR3 has 17 amino acids. The germline gives CDR1 MNHNS, CDR2 SASEGT. CDR3 amino acids: CASSPVEGFGGGYEQYF. CDR3 nucleotides: TGTGCCAGCAGTCCCGTTGAGGGTTTCGGGGGCGGCTACGAGCAGTACTTC.

This rearrangement joins TRBV10-3 to TRBJ2-6; 15 bases line up with TRBD2. The CDR3 runs 23 residues. With V trimmed by 3 bases and J by 1 base, 16 bases remained unmatched. Germline V gene data show CDR1 as ENHRY and CDR2 as SYGVKD. The CDR3: CAISDRTTGTSGRLPSGANVLTF. CDR3 nucleotides: TGTGCCATCAGTGACCGAACTACCGGGACTAGCGGGAGGTTACCTTCTGGGGCCAACGTCCTGACTTTC.

V and J are TRBV12-3 or TRBV12-4 and TRBJ2-5; D is perhaps TRBD1 (5 bases). CDR3 size: 16 residues. V was trimmed by 6 bases and J by 0 bases, leaving 17 bases between them. The CDR3 bases are TGTGCCAGCAGCCCACTAAGGACACCTCACCAAGAGACCCAGTACTTC. It codes for CASSPLRTPHQETQYF.

Turning to this clonotype: This may be a read error: a much more frequent sequence differs by one nucleotide. CDR3 in DNA: TGTGCCAGCAGCCTGAGGGCTAGTACGGAGTATTTT. Translating it yields CASSLRASTEYF. J is TRBJ2-3 and V is TRBV12-3 or TRBV12-4; a weak D match, TRBD2 (5 bases). This CDR3 spans 12 amino acids.

To note about this clonotype: An end of the junction differs from the germline gene, which may be a read error. This rearrangement joins TRBV15 to TRBJ1-2; D possibly corresponds to TRBD1 (6 bases). The CDR3 spans 15 residues. Germline CDR1 is LNHNV and CDR2 is YYDKDF (reference sequence). CDR3 sequence reads: CVTSRARQASFSYTF. As DNA, the CDR3 is TGTGTCACCAGCAGAGCCCGACAGGCATCCTTCAGCTACACCTTC.

This sequence joins TRBV20-1 and TRBJ2-1, with D perhaps matching TRBD2 (6 bases). Trimming shortened V by 3 bases and J by 3 bases, and 12 bases separated the two germline ends. Germline V gene sequence: CDR1 DFQATT, CDR2 SNEGSKA (reference sequence). This CDR3 is 14 amino acids long. CDR3 in amino acids: CSASWASDYNEQFF. CDR3 DNA sequence: TGCAGTGCTAGTTGGGCTAGCGACTACAATGAGCAGTTCTTC.

The rearrangement links TRBV7-8 to TRBJ1-2; D is unresolved. Germline V gene lookup returns CDR1 SGHVS and CDR2 FQNEAQ. The CDR3 is 15 residues long. Trimming left V 5 bases short and J 0 bases short, with 13 bases between. As DNA, the CDR3 is TGTGCCAGCAGCCGGGCGCCCCAGGCTAACTATGGCTACACCTTC. Translating it yields CASSRAPQANYGYTF.

The J gene is TRBJ2-5, the V gene TRBV12-3 or TRBV12-4, with 8 bases identical to TRBD2. CDR3 length equals 15 residues. J was trimmed by 1 base and V by 5 bases; bases with no gene match: 6. CDR3 sequence (DNA): TGTGCCAGCAGTGAGGTAGCGGGGTCCCAAGAGACCCAGTACTTC. Its protein is CASSEVAGSQETQYF.

For this clonotype: At one end, the junction sequence differs from germline, possibly due to a read error. The J gene is TRBJ1-2, the V gene TRBV27; D not resolved. The CDR3 has 13 residues. CDR1 and CDR2 (germline): MNHEY, SMNVEV (reference sequence). CDR3 coding DNA: TGTGTCAGCAGTTTTGGATCATCCTATGGCTACACCTTC. It is translated as CVSSFGSSYGYTF.

With regard to this clonotype: Since a much larger clone is just one base distant, this may be a read error. CDR3 protein: CASSTTSGSPDTQYF. CDR3 sequence (DNA): TGCGCCAGCAGCACGACTAGCGGGAGCCCAGATACGCAGTATTTT. The chain uses TRBV5-1 and TRBJ2-3; 12 bases are shared with TRBD2. There are 15 residues in the CDR3. Germline V gene data show CDR1 as SGHRS and CDR2 as YFSETQ. Trimming removed 4 bases from V and 4 bases from J; junction bases left unmatched: 4.

This clonotype came up a few times. V is TRBV13 and J is TRBJ1-5; no firm D call. With 2 bases removed from V and 5 bases from J, the gap between germline ends came to 4 bases. CDR1 is PRHDT and CDR2 is FYEKMQ in the germline V gene (reference sequence). CDR3 size: 12 residues. Written as DNA, the CDR3 is TGTGCCAGCAGCTTAAGGCATCAGCCCCAGCATTTT. It specifies CASSLRHQPQHF. The full variable domain, its missing parts supplied by reference TRBV13 and TRBJ1-5, is AAGVIQSPRHLIKEKRETATLKCYPIPRHDTVYWYQQGPGQDPQFLISFYEKMQSDKGSIPDRFSAQQFSDYHSELNMSSLELGDSALYFCASSLRHQPQHFGDGTRLSIL.

This clonotype came up a few times. CDR3: CSARDIAGVTDYEQYF. The CDR3 nucleotides read TGCAGTGCTAGAGACATAGCGGGGGTAACTGATTACGAGCAGTACTTC. J is TRBJ2-7 and V is TRBV20-1, with TRBD2 matching 9 bases. The V and J ends lost 0 bases and 4 bases, in that order; junction bases with no gene match: 10. CDR1 and CDR2 from the germline V gene are DFQATT and SNEGSKA (reference sequence). CDR3 size: 16 residues.